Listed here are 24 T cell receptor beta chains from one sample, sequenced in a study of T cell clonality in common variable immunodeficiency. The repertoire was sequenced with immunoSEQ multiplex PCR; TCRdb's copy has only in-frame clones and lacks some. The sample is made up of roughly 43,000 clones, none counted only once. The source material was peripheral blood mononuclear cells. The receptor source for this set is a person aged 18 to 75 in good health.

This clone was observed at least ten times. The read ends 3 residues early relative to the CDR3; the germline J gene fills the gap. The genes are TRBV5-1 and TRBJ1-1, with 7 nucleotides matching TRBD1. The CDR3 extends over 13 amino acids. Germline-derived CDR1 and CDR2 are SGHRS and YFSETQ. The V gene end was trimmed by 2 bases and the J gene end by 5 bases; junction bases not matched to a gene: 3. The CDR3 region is CASSLTGDTEAFF. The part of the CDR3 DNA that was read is TGCGCCAGCAGCTTAACAGGGGATACTGAA.

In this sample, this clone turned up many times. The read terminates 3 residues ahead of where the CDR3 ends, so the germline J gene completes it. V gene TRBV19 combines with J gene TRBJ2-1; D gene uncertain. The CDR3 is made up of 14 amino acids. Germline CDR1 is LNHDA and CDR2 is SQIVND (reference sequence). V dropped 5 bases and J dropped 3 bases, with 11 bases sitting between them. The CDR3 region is CASSPRSGYNEQFF. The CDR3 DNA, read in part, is TGTGCCAGTAGTCCTCGGTCGGGCTACAATGAG.

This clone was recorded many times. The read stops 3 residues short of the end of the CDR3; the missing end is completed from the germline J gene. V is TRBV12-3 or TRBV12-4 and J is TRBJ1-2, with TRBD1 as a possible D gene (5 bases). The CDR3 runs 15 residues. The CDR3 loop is CASSLMFASSGGYTF. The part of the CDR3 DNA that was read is TGTGCCAGCAGTTTAATGTTTGCCAGCTCAGGGGGC.

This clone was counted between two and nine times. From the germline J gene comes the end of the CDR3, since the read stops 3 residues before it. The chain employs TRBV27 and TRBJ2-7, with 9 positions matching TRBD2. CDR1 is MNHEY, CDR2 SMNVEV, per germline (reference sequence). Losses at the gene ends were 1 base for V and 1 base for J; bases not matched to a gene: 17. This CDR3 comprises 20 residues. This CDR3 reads CASSLFPARLAGIGSYEQYF. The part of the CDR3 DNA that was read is TGTGCCAGCAGTTTATTTCCCGCGCGTCTAGCGGGAATCGGGTCCTACGAG.

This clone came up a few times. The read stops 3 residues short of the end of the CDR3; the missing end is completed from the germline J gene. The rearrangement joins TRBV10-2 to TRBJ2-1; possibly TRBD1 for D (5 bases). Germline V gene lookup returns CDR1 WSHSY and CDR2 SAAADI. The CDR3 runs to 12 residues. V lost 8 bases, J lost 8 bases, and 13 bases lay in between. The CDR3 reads CASGAIGDEQFF. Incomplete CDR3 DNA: TGCGCCAGCGGTGCGATAGGGGATGAG.

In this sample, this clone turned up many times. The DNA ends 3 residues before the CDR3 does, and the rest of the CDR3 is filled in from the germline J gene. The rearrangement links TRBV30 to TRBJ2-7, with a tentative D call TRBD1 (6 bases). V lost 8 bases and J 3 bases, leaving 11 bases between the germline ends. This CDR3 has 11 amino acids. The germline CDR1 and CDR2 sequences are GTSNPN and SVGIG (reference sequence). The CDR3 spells CAAGQNYEQYF. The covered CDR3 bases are TGTGCCGCCGGACAGAACTACGAG.

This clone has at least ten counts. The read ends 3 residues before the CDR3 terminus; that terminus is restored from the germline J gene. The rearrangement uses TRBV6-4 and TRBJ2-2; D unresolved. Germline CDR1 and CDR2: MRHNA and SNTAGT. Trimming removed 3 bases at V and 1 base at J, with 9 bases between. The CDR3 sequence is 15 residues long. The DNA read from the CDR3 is TGTGCCAGCAGTGAGAAGGCAGAGAACACCGGGGAG. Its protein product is CASSEKAENTGE. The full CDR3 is CASSEKAENTGELFF.

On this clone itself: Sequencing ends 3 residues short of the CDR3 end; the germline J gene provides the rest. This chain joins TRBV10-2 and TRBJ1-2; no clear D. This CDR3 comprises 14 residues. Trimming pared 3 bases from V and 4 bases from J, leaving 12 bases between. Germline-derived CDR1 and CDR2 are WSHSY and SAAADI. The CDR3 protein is CASSDQGLGYGYTF. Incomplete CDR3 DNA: TGCGCCAGCAGTGATCAAGGTCTAGGCTATGGC.

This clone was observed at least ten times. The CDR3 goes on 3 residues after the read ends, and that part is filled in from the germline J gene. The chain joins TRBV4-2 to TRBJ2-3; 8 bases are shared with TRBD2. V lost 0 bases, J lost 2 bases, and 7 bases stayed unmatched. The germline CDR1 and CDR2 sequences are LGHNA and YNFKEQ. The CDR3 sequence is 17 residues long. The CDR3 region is CASSQDLLAGITDTQYF. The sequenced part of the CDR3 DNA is TGTGCCAGCAGCCAAGATCTTTTAGCGGGGATCACAGATACG.

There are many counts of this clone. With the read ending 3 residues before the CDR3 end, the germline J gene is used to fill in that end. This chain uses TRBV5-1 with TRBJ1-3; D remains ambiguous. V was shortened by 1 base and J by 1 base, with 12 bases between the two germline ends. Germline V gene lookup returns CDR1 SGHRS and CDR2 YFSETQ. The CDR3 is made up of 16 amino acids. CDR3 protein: CASSLNAATSGNTIYF. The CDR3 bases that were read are TGCGCCAGCAGCTTGAACGCCGCAACTTCTGGAAACACC.

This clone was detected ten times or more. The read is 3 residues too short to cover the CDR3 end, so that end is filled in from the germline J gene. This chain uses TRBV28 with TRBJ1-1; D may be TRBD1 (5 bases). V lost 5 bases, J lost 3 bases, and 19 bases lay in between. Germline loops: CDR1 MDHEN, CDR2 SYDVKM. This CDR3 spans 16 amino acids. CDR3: CASSIPRRRGDTEAFF. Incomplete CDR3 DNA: TGTGCCAGCAGTATCCCCCGGCGGAGAGGGGACACTGAA.

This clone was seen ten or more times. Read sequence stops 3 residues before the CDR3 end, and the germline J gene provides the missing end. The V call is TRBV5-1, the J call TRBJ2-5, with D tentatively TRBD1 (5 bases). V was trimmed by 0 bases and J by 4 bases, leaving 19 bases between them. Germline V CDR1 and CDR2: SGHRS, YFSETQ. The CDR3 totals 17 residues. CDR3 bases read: TGCGCCAGCAGCTTGGGCCCTTCTCAGGGTCCCTCAGAGACC. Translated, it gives CASSLGPSQGPSET. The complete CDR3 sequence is CASSLGPSQGPSETQYF.

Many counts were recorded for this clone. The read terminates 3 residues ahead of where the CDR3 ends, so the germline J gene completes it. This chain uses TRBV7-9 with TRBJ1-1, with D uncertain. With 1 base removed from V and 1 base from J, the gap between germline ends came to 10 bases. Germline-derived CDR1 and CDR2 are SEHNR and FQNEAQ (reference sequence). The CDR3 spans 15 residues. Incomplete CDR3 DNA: TGTGCCAGCAGCTTAGGTGATAGACAGAACACTGAA. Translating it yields CASSLGDRQNTE. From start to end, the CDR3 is CASSLGDRQNTEAFF.

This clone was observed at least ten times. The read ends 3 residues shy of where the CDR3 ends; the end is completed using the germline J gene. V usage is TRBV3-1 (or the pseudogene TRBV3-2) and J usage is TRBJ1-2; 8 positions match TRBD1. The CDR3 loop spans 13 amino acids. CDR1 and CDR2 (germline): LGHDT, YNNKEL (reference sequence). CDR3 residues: CASSVQGAVGYTF. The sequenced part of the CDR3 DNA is TGTGCCAGCAGTGTCCAGGGGGCTGTAGGC.

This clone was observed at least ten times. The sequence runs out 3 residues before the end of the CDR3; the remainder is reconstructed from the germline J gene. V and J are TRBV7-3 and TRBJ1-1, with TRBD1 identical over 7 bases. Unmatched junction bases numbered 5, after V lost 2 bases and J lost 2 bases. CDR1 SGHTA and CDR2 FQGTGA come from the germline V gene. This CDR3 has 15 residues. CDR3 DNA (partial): TGTGCCAGCAGCTTATTAGGGACAGAAAACACTGAA. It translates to CASSLLGTENTE. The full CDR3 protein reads CASSLLGTENTEAFF.

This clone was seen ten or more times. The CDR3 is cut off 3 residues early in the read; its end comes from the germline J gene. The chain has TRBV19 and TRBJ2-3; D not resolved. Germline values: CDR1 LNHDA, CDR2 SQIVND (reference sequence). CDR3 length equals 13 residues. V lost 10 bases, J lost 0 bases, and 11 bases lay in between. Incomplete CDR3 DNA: TGTGCCATAGGGTCGTCTAGCACAGATACG. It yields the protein CAIGSSSTDT. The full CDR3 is CAIGSSSTDTQYF.

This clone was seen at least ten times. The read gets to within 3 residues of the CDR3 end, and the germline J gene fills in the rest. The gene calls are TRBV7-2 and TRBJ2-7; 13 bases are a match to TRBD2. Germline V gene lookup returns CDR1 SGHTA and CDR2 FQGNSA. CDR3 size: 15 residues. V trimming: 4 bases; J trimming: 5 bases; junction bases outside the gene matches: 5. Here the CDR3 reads CASSSGLAGADEQYF. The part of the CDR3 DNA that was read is TGTGCCAGCAGCTCAGGACTAGCGGGAGCTGACGAG.

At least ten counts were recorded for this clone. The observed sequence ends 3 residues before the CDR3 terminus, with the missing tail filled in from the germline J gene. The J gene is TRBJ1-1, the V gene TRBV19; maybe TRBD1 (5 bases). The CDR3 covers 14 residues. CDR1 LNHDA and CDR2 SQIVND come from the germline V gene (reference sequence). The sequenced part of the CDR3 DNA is TGTGCCAGTAGTATTTCAGGTGGGGCCGGGCAA. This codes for CASSISGGAGQ. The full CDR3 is CASSISGGAGQAFF.

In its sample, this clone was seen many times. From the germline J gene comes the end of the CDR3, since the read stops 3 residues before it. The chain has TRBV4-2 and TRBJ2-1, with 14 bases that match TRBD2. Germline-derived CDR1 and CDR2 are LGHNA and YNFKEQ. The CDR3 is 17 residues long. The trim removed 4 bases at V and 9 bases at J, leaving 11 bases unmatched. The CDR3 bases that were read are TGTGCCAGCAGCCCGAAGACTAGCGGGAGGGCCTCGGGTGAG. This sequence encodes CASSPKTSGRASGE. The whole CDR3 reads CASSPKTSGRASGEQFF.

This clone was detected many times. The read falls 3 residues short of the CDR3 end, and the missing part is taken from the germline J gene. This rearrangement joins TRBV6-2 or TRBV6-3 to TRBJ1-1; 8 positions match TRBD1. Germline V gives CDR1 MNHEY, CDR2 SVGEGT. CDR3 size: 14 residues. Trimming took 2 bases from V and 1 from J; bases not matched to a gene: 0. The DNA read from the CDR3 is TGTGCCAGCAGTTACGACAGGGGGAACACTGAA. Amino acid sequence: CASSYDRGNTE. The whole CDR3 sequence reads CASSYDRGNTEAFF.

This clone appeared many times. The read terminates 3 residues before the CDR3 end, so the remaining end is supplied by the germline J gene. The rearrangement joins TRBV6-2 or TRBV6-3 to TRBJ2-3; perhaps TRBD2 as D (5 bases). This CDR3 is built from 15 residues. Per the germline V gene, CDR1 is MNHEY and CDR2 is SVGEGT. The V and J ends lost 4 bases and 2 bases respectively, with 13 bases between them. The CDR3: CASSWASWNTDTQYF. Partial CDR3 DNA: TGTGCCAGCAGTTGGGCTAGCTGGAACACAGATACG.

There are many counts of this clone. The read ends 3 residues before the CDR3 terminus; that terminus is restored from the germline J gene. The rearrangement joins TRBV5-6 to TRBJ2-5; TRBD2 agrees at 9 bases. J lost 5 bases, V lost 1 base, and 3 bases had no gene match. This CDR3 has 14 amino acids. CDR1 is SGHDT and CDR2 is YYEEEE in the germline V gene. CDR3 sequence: CASSLSGGRETQYF. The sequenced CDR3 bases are TGTGCCAGCAGCTTGAGCGGGGGGAGGGAGACC.

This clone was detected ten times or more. The CDR3 here is CSAYPGTGGETQYF. The CDR3 bases that were read are TGCAGTGCTTACCCCGGGACAGGCGGCGAGACC. The rearrangement uses TRBV20-1 and TRBJ2-5; the match to TRBD1 covers 8 bases. The read falls 3 residues short of the CDR3 end, and the missing part is taken from the germline J gene. V gave up 5 bases and J gave up 5 bases; unmatched junction bases: 10. CDR1 DFQATT and CDR2 SNEGSKA come from the germline V gene (reference sequence). This CDR3 is 14 amino acids long.

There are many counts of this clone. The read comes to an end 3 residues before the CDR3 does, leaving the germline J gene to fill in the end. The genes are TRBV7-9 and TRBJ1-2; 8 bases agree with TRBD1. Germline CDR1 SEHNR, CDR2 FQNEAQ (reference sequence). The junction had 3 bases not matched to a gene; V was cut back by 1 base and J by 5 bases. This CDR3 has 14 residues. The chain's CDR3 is CASSLGDRSYGYTF. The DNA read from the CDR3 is TGTGCCAGCAGCTTAGGGGACAGGAGTTATGGC.